This T cell receptor (beta chain) derives from a study of Graves' ophthalmopathy and Graves' hyperthyroidism. Notes on the study in general: In blood appeared most of the expanded thyroid clonotypes whose frequency exceeded 0.001. Sensitivity reached around 67% and specificity approximately 78% when the model predicted ophthalmopathy progression.

Deletions cut 4 bases from V and 3 bases from J, with 6 bases between. The CDR3 is 12 amino acids. Amplified material comprised TCR beta CDR3 regions derived from RNA transcripts. An opening RT-PCR round employed HTBI primers and preceded a second-round multiplex PCR. TCRdb reprocessed the multiplex PCR reads with MiXCR, giving one entry per CDR3 protein. Among a few hundred thousand distinct CDR3 sequences, 15% were seen once, and the ten largest hold roughly 7%. In this sample, this clonotype turned up many times. As yet, its antigen is unknown. J is TRBJ1-2 and V is TRBV12-3 or TRBV12-4; no clear D. The material sequenced was peripheral blood. The receptor was isolated from a woman under 30 with stable Graves' hyperthyroidism. This CDR3 reads CASSYTYYGYTF. The CDR3, as DNA: TGTGCCAGCAGTTATACATACTATGGCTACACCTTC.